This T cell receptor (beta chain) originates from a study of identical twins' blood T cells (dated by TCRdb to the early 2010s). With regard to the full study: Around 50 million Illumina reads were obtained across around twelve libraries, of which six were alpha-chain libraries and six were beta-chain libraries. The study compared TCR alpha and beta chain repertoires of three pairs of monozygous twins using next-generation sequencing to assess genetic influence on repertoire formation. Study-wide findings and limitations: The number of shared CDR3 clonotypes between two donors was mainly determined by the product of their cloneset sizes, and twins did not clearly deviate from this trend. Because the twins were reared together, environmental influences could not be ruled out as the explanation for twin similarity. V gene usage was reported to be markedly more similar within twin pairs than between unrelated donors, even among non-selected out-of-frame TCRbeta clonotypes. The study stated that the proposed role of the TCRalpha J segment in MHC recognition during thymic selection needs to be validated by independent studies. Among the most abundant TCRbeta clonotypes, each donor shared more CDR3 sequences with her twin than with unrelated donors.

Six healthy women forming three monozygous twin pairs were used as donors. Each of the three twin pairs had been raised together, and the twins in each pair were thought likely to have encountered the same infectious agents and vaccines. RNA was isolated from peripheral blood mononuclear cells and used to prepare TCR cDNA libraries. Comments on this clonotype: Its specific antigen is unknown. The conserved final phenylalanine or tryptophan is absent from the CDR3, which likely points to a read error.

The germline V gene yields SGHDN for CDR1 and FVKESK for CDR2. The CDR3 length is 17 residues, termini included. The retained sequence is limited to the CDR3, 51 bases, with the frame set at the first base. At the junction V is shortened by 0 bases and J by 3 bases; bases outside the gene matches: 9. Library construction relied on 5' RACE. The data were produced on an Illumina Genome Analyzer IIx. RNA-based TCR cDNA libraries were prepared by a previously described protocol with several modifications. Sample-specific barcodes were introduced on both ends of each TCR cDNA library during cDNA synthesis and amplification to prevent cross-contamination. The paper's processing steps were these. Each individual had between about 90,000 and nearly 500,000 identified clonotypes, and each library contained 2.2 to 3.6 million CDR3-containing reads. Reads with improper barcode index combinations were discarded, and clonesets were then built for each library with the MiTCR software. MiTCR filtered or rescued low-quality reads and corrected PCR and sequencing errors when assembling CDR3 clonotypes. Artificial out-of-frame clonotypes were removed by being mapped to in-frame sequences, with one indel in the CDR3 allowed. V and J gene usage similarity between donors was measured as Jensen-Shannon divergence divided by mean entropy. The public sequencing data were trimmed at Q25 with fastp and processed into clonotypes with MiXCR by TCRdb, which kept only in-frame beta chains. A single entry per CDR3 protein holds the most common genes and DNA from its merged rows. In this record, the V and J calls reflect TCRdb's handling and not the investigators' own analysis. Counted in this sample were 300,000 to 400,000 distinct CDR3 sequences; roughly 31% of them appeared once. The biggest ten clones account for roughly 5.5% of the sample.

The sequenced sample was PBMCs. This sequence was found in a woman between 18 and 55 years old in good health. The rearranged segments are TRBV14 and TRBJ2-7, with 9 central nucleotides matching TRBD2. The sequenced DNA: TGTGCCAGCAGCCAAGATCCTTGGCTAGCGGGAAACTACGAGCAGTACTCC. The encoded protein is CASSQDPWLAGNYEQYS.